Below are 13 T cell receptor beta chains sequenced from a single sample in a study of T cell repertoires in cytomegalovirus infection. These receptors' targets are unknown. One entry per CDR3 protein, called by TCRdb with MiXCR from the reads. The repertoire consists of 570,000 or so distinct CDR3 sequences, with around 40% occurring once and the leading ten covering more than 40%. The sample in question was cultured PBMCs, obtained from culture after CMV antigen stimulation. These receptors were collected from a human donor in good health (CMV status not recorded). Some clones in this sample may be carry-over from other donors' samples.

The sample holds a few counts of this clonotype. CDR3 residues: CASSPQRGTEAFF. DNA of the CDR3: TGTGCCAGCAGCCCGCAGCGTGGCACTGAAGCTTTCTTT. The V call is TRBV7-2, the J call TRBJ1-1; D remains unclear. The germline CDR1 and CDR2 sequences are SGHTA and FQGNSA. The CDR3 consists of 13 residues. Trimming removed 5 bases from V and 4 bases from J, with 11 bases in between.

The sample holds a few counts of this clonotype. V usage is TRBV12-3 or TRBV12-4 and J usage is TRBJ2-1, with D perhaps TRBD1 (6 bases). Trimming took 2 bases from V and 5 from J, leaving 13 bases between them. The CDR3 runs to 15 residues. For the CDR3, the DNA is TGTGCCAGCAGTTTATTACAGGGAATCGACAATGAGCAGTTCTTC. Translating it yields CASSLLQGIDNEQFF.

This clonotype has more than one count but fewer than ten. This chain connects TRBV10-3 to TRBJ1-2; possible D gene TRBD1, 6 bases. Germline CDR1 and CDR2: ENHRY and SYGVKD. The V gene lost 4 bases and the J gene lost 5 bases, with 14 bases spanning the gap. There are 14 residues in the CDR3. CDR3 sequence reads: CAISVDSSPYGYTF. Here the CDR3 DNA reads TGTGCCATCAGTGTGGACAGCAGCCCTTATGGCTACACCTTC.

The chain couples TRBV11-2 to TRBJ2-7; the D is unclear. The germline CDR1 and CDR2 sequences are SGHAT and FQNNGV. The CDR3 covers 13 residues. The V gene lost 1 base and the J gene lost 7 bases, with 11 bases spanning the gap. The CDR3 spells CASSLGSRWEQYF. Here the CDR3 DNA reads TGTGCCAGCAGCTTAGGCTCGCGCTGGGAGCAGTACTTC.

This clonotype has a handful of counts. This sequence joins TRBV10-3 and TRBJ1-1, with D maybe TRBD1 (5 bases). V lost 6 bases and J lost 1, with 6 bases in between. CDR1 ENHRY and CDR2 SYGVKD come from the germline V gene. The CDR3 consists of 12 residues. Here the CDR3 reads CAIRGTNTEAFF. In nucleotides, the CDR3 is TGTGCCATCAGGGGGACGAACACTGAAGCTTTCTTT.

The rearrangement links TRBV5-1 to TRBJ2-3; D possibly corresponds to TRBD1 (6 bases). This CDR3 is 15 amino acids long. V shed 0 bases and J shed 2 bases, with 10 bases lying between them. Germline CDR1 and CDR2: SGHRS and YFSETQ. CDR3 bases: TGCGCCAGCAGCTTGGCAGGGGTGAACACAGATACGCAGTATTTT. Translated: CASSLAGVNTDTQYF.

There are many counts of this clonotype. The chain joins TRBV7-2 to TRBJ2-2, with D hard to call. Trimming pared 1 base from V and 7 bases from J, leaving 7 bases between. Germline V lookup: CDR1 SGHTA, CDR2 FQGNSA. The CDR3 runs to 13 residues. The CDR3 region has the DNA TGTGCCAGCAGCTTAGGGGTTGTCGGGGAGCTGTTTTTT. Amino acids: CASSLGVVGELFF.

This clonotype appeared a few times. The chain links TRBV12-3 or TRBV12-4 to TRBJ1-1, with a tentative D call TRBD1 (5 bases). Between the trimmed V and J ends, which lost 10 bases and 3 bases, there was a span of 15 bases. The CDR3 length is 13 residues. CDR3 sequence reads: CATMGAGHTEAFF. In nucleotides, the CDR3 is TGTGCCACCATGGGCGCGGGGCACACTGAAGCTTTCTTT.

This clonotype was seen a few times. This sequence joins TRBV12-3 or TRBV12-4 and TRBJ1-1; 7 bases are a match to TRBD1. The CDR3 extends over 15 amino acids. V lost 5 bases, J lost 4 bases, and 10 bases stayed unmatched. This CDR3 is CASSPGQSGVTEAFF. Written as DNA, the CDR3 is TGTGCCAGCAGTCCGGGACAGTCGGGAGTCACTGAAGCTTTCTTT.

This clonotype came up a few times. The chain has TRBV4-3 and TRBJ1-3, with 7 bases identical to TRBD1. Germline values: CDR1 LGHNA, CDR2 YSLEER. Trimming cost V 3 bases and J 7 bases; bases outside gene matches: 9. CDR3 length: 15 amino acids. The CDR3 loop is CASSQGDRNQNTIYF. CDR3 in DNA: TGCGCCAGCAGCCAGGGGGACAGAAATCAGAACACCATATATTTT.

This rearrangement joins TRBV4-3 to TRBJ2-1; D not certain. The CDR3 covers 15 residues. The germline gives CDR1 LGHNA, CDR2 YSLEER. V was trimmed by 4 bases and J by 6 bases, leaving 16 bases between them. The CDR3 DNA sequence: TGCGCCAGCAGCCCCTATGGAAACCGGCCCAATGAGCAGTTCTTC. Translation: CASSPYGNRPNEQFF.

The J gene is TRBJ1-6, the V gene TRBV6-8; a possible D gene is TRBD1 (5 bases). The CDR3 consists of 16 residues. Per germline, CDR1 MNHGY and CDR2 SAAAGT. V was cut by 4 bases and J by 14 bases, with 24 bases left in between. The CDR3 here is CASSSSSQGLARALHF. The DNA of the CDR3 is TGTGCCAGCAGTTCCTCTTCTCAGGGTCTCGCCAGGGCCCTCCACTTT.

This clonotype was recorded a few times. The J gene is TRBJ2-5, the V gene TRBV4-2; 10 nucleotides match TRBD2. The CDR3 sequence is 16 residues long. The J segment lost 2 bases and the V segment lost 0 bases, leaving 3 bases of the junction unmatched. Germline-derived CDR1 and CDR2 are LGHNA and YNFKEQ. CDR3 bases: TGTGCCAGCAGCCAAGATTGGACTAGCGGTCAAGAGACCCAGTACTTC. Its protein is CASSQDWTSGQETQYF.